This T cell receptor beta chain is from a study of cytomegalovirus exposure and HLA in healthy donors. Turning to this clone: The antigen is unknown.

The junction had 9 bases not matched to a gene; V was cut back by 3 bases and J by 5 bases. The CDR3 sequence is 15 residues long. The germline gives CDR1 KGHSH, CDR2 LQKENI. Researchers ran the PCR with 60 Vbeta and 13 Jbeta primers. Only in-frame clones appear in the TCRdb table, and some are missing; sequencing was by immunoSEQ multiplex PCR. The table includes some 65,000 clones, roughly 70% detected once. Study-wide results and limits: According to the study, around 150 TCR beta chains were cytomegalovirus-associated. Within a later analysis, the majority of CMV-associated TCR beta chains appeared HLA-restricted. Highest at DRB1 and lowest at HLA-C, TCR association rates differed among HLA loci in a later analysis. Cytomegalovirus status, reportedly, was diagnosed with high specificity and sensitivity by the classifier.

This chain connects TRBV18 to TRBJ1-1; 7 positions agree with TRBD1. The sequence was collected from a woman aged 25-40 years in good health and CMV-seronegative. Material for sequencing was PBMCs. The CDR3 coding sequence is TGTGCCAGCTCACCTTCAGGGGGGCGGGGAACTGAAGCTTTCTTT. Its translation is CASSPSGGRGTEAFF.